This passage covers 8 T cell receptor beta chains from one sample sequenced in a study of breast tumors, draining lymph nodes, adjacent tissues listed by TCRdb under 2016. Lymph node samples were obtained from the axillary draining lymph nodes of breast cancer patients. Library construction relied on multiplex PCR. TCRdb records Illumina HiSeq 2000 as the sequencer. The public reads were reprocessed in TCRdb via fastp at Q25 and MiXCR, keeping in-frame beta chains. When rows share a CDR3 protein, they turn into one entry using the most common DNA and genes. Counted in this sample were about 130,000 distinct CDR3 sequences; more than 20% of them appeared once. The ten largest make up roughly 2.8% of the sample. Input material: axillary lymph node tissue. These receptors came from a female donor with breast cancer. Some clones in this sample may be carry-over from other donors' samples.

Comment on this clonotype: A read error is possible here, since a much larger clone lies one base away. This chain links TRBV27 with TRBJ2-1, with D uncertain. The CDR3 is made up of 13 amino acids. From germline, CDR1 is MNHEY and CDR2 SMNVEV (reference sequence). CDR3 protein: CASGLTLRVEQFF. As DNA, the CDR3 is TGTGCCAGCGGTTTAACGTTAAGGGTTGAGCAGTTCTTC.

About this clonotype: This sequence may be a read error, since a much larger clone differs from it by one base. The chain recombines TRBV29-1 with TRBJ2-1, with 8 nucleotides matching TRBD2. This CDR3 has 13 amino acids. The V gene's germline CDR1 is SQVTM and CDR2 ANQGSEA. In nucleotides, the CDR3 is TGCAGCCACCGGGGGGGTTCCTACAATGAGCAGCTCTTC. It yields the protein CSHRGGSYNEQLF.

This clonotype has a count of ten or more. This rearrangement joins TRBV7-6 to TRBJ2-7; 8 bases map to TRBD2. The ends lost 5 bases at V and 6 bases at J; junction bases unmatched: 9. The germline CDR1 and CDR2 sequences are SGHVS and FNYEAQ. The CDR3 is 14 residues long. The CDR3 DNA reads as TGTGCCAGCAGCCCCGGGAGGGGGGGGGGCGAGCAGTACTTC. Its translation: CASSPGRGGGEQYF.

A few counts support this clonotype. The V call is TRBV12-3 or TRBV12-4, the J call TRBJ2-5, with a tentative D call TRBD1 (6 bases). The CDR3 runs 15 residues. The V and J ends lost 6 bases and 4 bases respectively, with 18 bases between them. CDR3 bases: TGTGCCAGCAGCCCCGGACAGACCAAAGGAGAGACCCAGTACTTC. Its protein product is CASSPGQTKGETQYF.

There are many counts of this clonotype. V and J are TRBV15 and TRBJ2-3; 8 positions agree with TRBD2. Trimming took 3 bases from V and 3 from J; bases not matched to a gene: 14. The CDR3 is 18 residues long. In germline, CDR1 is LNHNV, CDR2 YYDKDF (reference sequence). The CDR3 sequence is CATSSGLAWGRGTDTQYF. DNA of the CDR3: TGTGCCACCAGCAGTGGACTAGCCTGGGGTAGGGGTACAGATACGCAGTATTTT.

Note on this clonotype: The final CDR3 position lacks the conserved phenylalanine or tryptophan, pointing to a likely read error. CDR3 loop: CASSQGGRKQETQYL. The CDR3 DNA follows: TGTGCCAGCAGCCAAGGTGGGCGGAAACAAGAGACCCAGTACCTC. V and J are TRBV4-2 and TRBJ2-5; D gene unclear. Per the germline V gene, CDR1 is LGHNA and CDR2 is YNFKEQ. V lost 1 base and J lost 2, with 11 bases in between. The CDR3 totals 15 residues.

The genes are TRBV27 and TRBJ2-2, with D possibly matching TRBD2 (7 bases). V was shortened by 7 bases and J by 5 bases, with 17 bases between the two germline ends. Per germline, CDR1 MNHEY and CDR2 SMNVEV (reference sequence). The CDR3 totals 15 residues. The CDR3 sequence is CASTRAGARTGELFF. CDR3 in DNA: TGTGCCAGCACCCGTGCGGGGGCGCGAACCGGGGAGCTGTTTTTT.

This clonotype showed up many times. The chain recombines TRBV19 with TRBJ1-6, with 8 bases that match TRBD1. V shed 4 bases and J 10 bases; nucleotides not matched to a gene: 3. This CDR3 region has 13 residues. The germline CDR1 and CDR2 sequences are LNHDA and SQIVND (reference sequence). CDR3 protein: CASSTGTGSPLHF. The CDR3 DNA reads as TGTGCCAGTAGTACCGGGACAGGCTCACCCCTCCACTTT.